This passage covers 20 T cell receptor beta chains from one sample sequenced in a study of blood T cell repertoires in COVID-19. Generated by immunoSEQ multiplex PCR, the TCRdb table keeps only in-frame clones and is missing some. The repertoire holds 95,000 to 150,000 clones, with 84% as singletons. Sequences were obtained from PBMCs or T cells enriched from blood (not recorded which). The origin of the receptors is a woman between 25 and 40 years old who had recovered from COVID-19.

The chain combines TRBV30 with TRBJ2-7; 9 nucleotides match TRBD1. This CDR3 contains 15 residues. The germline V gene has CDR1 GTSNPN and CDR2 SVGIG (reference sequence). With 4 bases clipped from V and 2 bases from J, the junction kept 9 bases outside the gene matches. The chain's CDR3 is CAWTPGGTGTYEQYF. In DNA form, the CDR3 reads TGTGCCTGGACTCCAGGGGGGACAGGGACCTACGAGCAGTACTTC.

This chain's CDR3 is CAIKGTAIGGYTF. CDR3 in DNA: TGTGCCATCAAGGGGACAGCCATTGGGGGCTACACCTTC. The chain employs TRBV10-3 and TRBJ1-2; 7 bases match TRBD1. Germline CDR1 ENHRY, CDR2 SYGVKD. The length of the CDR3 is 13 residues. V lost 7 bases and J lost 8; bases outside the gene matches: 10.

The CDR3 DNA sequence: TGTGCCAGCACCCGCCGCCGGGGGACTAGCGGGAGAATAGCCGGGGAGCTGTTTTTT. It encodes CASTRRRGTSGRIAGELFF. V and J are TRBV3-1 (or the pseudogene TRBV3-2) and TRBJ2-2, with 14 positions matching TRBD2. V gave up 7 bases and J gave up 6 bases; unmatched junction bases: 16. Germline CDR1 reads LGHDT; CDR2 reads YNNKEL (reference sequence). This CDR3 contains 19 residues.

In nucleotides, the CDR3 is TGTGCCAGCAGCTTAGCGGCCGCAGCAGGGGGCCCCTACAATGAGCAGTTCTTC. Translating it yields CASSLAAAAGGPYNEQFF. The chain joins TRBV7-6 to TRBJ2-1, with 8 bases lining up with TRBD1. In germline, CDR1 is SGHVS, CDR2 FNYEAQ. The CDR3 has 18 amino acids. V was clipped by 0 bases and J by 2 bases; unmatched bases: 9.

The chain couples TRBV6-6 to TRBJ1-1; 9 nucleotides line up with TRBD1. This CDR3 spans 15 amino acids. After removal of 2 bases from V and 3 bases from J, the junction contained 4 bases not matched to a gene. Germline lookup yields CDR1 MNHNY and CDR2 SVGAGI (reference sequence). CDR3 nucleotides: TGTGCCAGCAGTTACAGGACAGGGGCGGACACTGAAGCTTTCTTT. This translates into CASSYRTGADTEAFF.

The CDR3 loop reads CASSLVASPFHYEQYF. CDR3 nucleotide sequence: TGTGCCAGCAGCTTGGTAGCATCTCCTTTCCACTACGAGCAGTACTTC. The gene calls are TRBV5-6 and TRBJ2-7; D gene ambiguous. Germline loops: CDR1 SGHDT, CDR2 YYEEEE. V dropped 0 bases and J dropped 3 bases, with 16 bases sitting between them. This CDR3 has 16 residues.

This CDR3 is CASSTTSLHSGREQFF. In DNA form, the CDR3 reads TGTGCCAGCAGTACAACTAGTCTCCATTCCGGGCGTGAGCAGTTCTTC. The gene calls are TRBV6-2 or TRBV6-3 and TRBJ2-1, with a tentative D call TRBD2 (5 bases). Trimming took off 5 bases at V and 9 bases at J, with 23 bases between the two ends. The CDR3 runs to 16 residues. The V gene's germline CDR1 is MNHEY and CDR2 SVGEGT.

This chain's CDR3 is CASSQRLAGDLNEQFF. CDR3 coding DNA: TGCGCCAGCAGCCAACGTCTAGCGGGAGACTTGAATGAGCAGTTCTTC. The chain joins TRBV4-3 to TRBJ2-1, with 10 bases matching TRBD2. This CDR3 spans 16 amino acids. Germline-derived CDR1 and CDR2 are LGHNA and YSLEER. J lost 7 bases, V lost 2 bases, and 8 bases had no gene match.

The V and J genes are TRBV28 and TRBJ2-1; TRBD2 matches 8 bases. The CDR3 length is 14 residues. Germline CDR1 MDHEN, CDR2 SYDVKM. Trimming removed 7 bases from V and 2 bases from J; junction bases left unmatched: 4. This chain's CDR3 is CASTPGGAYNEQFF. The CDR3 DNA sequence: TGTGCCAGCACCCCCGGGGGGGCCTACAATGAGCAGTTCTTC.

V and J are TRBV30 and TRBJ1-1, with unresolved D. Trimming took 4 bases from V and 5 from J, leaving 8 bases between them. Germline CDR1 and CDR2: GTSNPN and SVGIG (reference sequence). CDR3 length: 11 amino acids. Here the CDR3 DNA reads TGTGCCTGGAACCGGGAGACTGAAGCTTTCTTT. Its protein is CAWNRETEAFF.

The chain couples TRBV19 to TRBJ1-1, with 10 bases matching TRBD1. With V trimmed by 6 bases and J by 1 base, 5 bases remained unmatched. The CDR3 has 15 amino acids. The germline gives CDR1 LNHDA, CDR2 SQIVND (reference sequence). Here the CDR3 DNA reads TGTGCCAGTAGAGAGACAGGGGGCGCGAACACTGAAGCTTTCTTT. Protein sequence: CASRETGGANTEAFF.

The CDR3 DNA reads TGTGCCAGCAGCTTGGGACTGAGGATCTACGAGCAGTACTTC. It is translated as CASSLGLRIYEQYF. The chain uses TRBV7-8 and TRBJ2-7; a possible D gene is TRBD2 (6 bases). V lost 3 bases and J lost 3, with 12 bases in between. Germline V lookup: CDR1 SGHVS, CDR2 FQNEAQ. This CDR3 is built from 14 residues. Based on the CDR3 plus reference TRBV7-8 and TRBJ2-7, the full variable domain is GAGVSQSPRYKVAKRGQDVALRCDPISGHVSLFWYQQALGQGPEFLTYFQNEAQLDKSGLPSDRFFAERPEGSVSTLKIQRTQQEDSAVYLCASSLGLRIYEQYFGPGTRLTVT.

The gene calls are TRBV5-4 and TRBJ2-7, with 9 bases lining up with TRBD2. CDR3 size: 15 residues. Germline trimming cut 4 bases from V and 2 bases from J; bases unmatched to any gene: 7. Germline-derived CDR1 and CDR2 are SGHNT and YYREEE (reference sequence). CDR3 sequence reads: CASSAASGAPYEQYF. CDR3 nucleotides: TGTGCCAGCAGCGCTGCTAGCGGGGCCCCCTACGAGCAGTACTTC.

By frequency in the sample, this clone is medium-sized. The rearrangement uses TRBV11-2 and TRBJ2-1, with a possible D match to TRBD1 (6 bases). Germline V lookup: CDR1 SGHAT, CDR2 FQNNGV. The germline V and J ends were trimmed by 1 base and 7 bases, with 14 bases remaining between them. This CDR3 has 15 residues. The CDR3 loop reads CASSLGVGTTNEQFF. In DNA, the CDR3 is TGTGCCAGCAGCTTAGGCGTAGGGACAACTAATGAGCAGTTCTTC.

This clone was found once. The chain's CDR3 is CASSLALALEQYF. CDR3 bases: TGTGCCAGCAGCTTGGCGCTAGCCCTCGAGCAGTACTTC. The genes are TRBV5-4 and TRBJ2-7; D is possibly TRBD2 (5 bases). Germline-derived CDR1 and CDR2 are SGHNT and YYREEE (reference sequence). V was pared by 0 bases and J by 6 bases, with 10 bases between. The CDR3 is made up of 13 amino acids. The full variable domain, with the rest looked up from reference TRBV5-4 and TRBJ2-7, is ETGVTQSPTHLIKTRGQQVTLRCSSQSGHNTVSWYQQALGQGPQFIFQYYREEENGRGNFPPRFSGLQFPNYSSELNVNALELDDSALYLCASSLALALEQYFGPGTRLTVT.

The rearrangement uses TRBV3-1 (or the pseudogene TRBV3-2) and TRBJ2-3; TRBD2 agrees at 11 bases. The CDR3 runs 17 residues. The germline CDR1 and CDR2 sequences are LGHDT and YNNKEL (reference sequence). V was pared by 1 base and J by 1 base, with 4 bases of the junction left unmatched. CDR3 bases: TGTGCCAGCAGCCAAGGGCTAGCGGGAGGACGCACAGATACGCAGTATTTT. It translates to CASSQGLAGGRTDTQYF.

This chain uses TRBV11-2 with TRBJ2-5; maybe TRBD1 (5 bases). Trimming took 5 bases from V and 2 from J, leaving 27 bases between them. CDR3 length equals 19 residues. The V gene's germline CDR1 is SGHAT and CDR2 FQNNGV. CDR3 loop: CASSITLRASSTLQETQYF. The CDR3 DNA follows: TGTGCCAGCAGCATCACCCTCAGGGCTTCCTCCACACTACAAGAGACCCAGTACTTC.

The chain couples TRBV28 to TRBJ2-1, with TRBD2 identical over 10 bases. The CDR3 has 15 residues. The J segment lost 10 bases and the V segment lost 3 bases, leaving 9 bases of the junction unmatched. Germline values: CDR1 MDHEN, CDR2 SYDVKM. This chain's CDR3 is CASSFSSGRAIEQFF. CDR3 DNA: TGTGCCAGCAGTTTCTCAAGCGGGAGGGCCATAGAGCAGTTCTTC.

This chain connects TRBV24-1 to TRBJ2-1; the D gene is possibly TRBD2 (5 bases). Trimming took off 3 bases at V and 8 bases at J, with 13 bases between the two ends. The CDR3 sequence is 14 residues long. Germline CDR1 is KGHDR and CDR2 is SFDVKD. CDR3 nucleotide sequence: TGTGCCACCAGTGATCCGAATGTGAGGGATGAGCAGTTCTTC. Amino acids: CATSDPNVRDEQFF.

The gene calls are TRBV28 and TRBJ2-5; 9 bases align to TRBD1. V trimming: 3 bases; J trimming: 2 bases; junction bases outside the gene matches: 19. The CDR3 extends over 20 amino acids. Germline values: CDR1 MDHEN, CDR2 SYDVKM. The CDR3 DNA follows: TGTGCCAGCAGTTTCCCCTCTTCGCGCCGGGACAGGGATCAACAAGAGACCCAGTACTTC. This codes for CASSFPSSRRDRDQQETQYF.